The rows below give T cell receptor beta chains drawn from one sample of a study of blood T cell repertoires in COVID-19. Here immunoSEQ multiplex PCR was the method, and the copy in TCRdb shows in-frame clones only, minus some. The data contain roughly 200,000 clones, just over 85% of them singletons. Sample: PBMCs or T cells enriched from blood (not recorded which). The source of these receptors is a woman aged 40 to 50 with acute COVID-19. CDR3s include the opening cysteine and the closing phenylalanine or tryptophan. A D gene is named only where the DNA matches it firmly. Not all rows give a size; the values are once, few, many and, for expanded clones, a class.

clone_size	d_call	v_call	j_call	cdr3_aa	cdr3_nt
NA	TRBD1	TRBV27	TRBJ2-4	CASSLLTGARAKNIQYF	TGTGCCAGCAGTTTATTGACAGGGGCGAGGGCCAAAAACATTCAGTACTTC
NA	TRBD1	TRBV5-1	TRBJ1-1	CASSQSGQGKAEAFF	TGCGCCAGCAGCCAGTCCGGACAGGGGAAGGCTGAAGCTTTCTTT
NA	TRBD1	TRBV15	TRBJ1-1	CATSSTGGGGGMF	TGTGCCACCAGTAGTACAGGGGGCGGAGGGGGTATGTTT
few	TRBD1	TRBV5-1	TRBJ2-7	CASSFQAGTGGEQYF	TGCGCCAGCAGCTTCCAAGCCGGGACAGGGGGAGAGCAGTACTTC
NA	TRBD2	TRBV4-1	TRBJ2-1	CASSQEGTSGSYNEQFF	TGCGCCAGCAGCCAAGAAGGCACTAGCGGGAGCTACAATGAGCAGTTCTTC
NA	TRBD1	TRBV28	TRBJ1-5	CASSFRAGGGQPQHF	TGTGCCAGCAGTTTCAGGGCAGGGGGTGGGCAGCCCCAGCATTTT
NA	NA	TRBV9	TRBJ1-3	CASSVVATGSAGNTIYF	TGTGCCAGCAGCGTAGTTGCCACAGGCTCGGCTGGAAACACCATATATTTT
NA	TRBD1	TRBV6-1	TRBJ2-5	CASSEGTGALTQYF	TGTGCCAGCAGTGAGGGGACAGGGGCCCTGACCCAGTACTTC
NA	NA	TRBV7-3	TRBJ1-2	CASSLNWRGHTCGYTF	TGTGCCAGCAGCTTAAACTGGCGGGGGCATACTTGTGGCTACACCTTC
NA	NA	TRBV7-2	TRBJ1-4	CASSRGGPTNEKLFF	TGTGCCAGCAGTAGGGGGGGTCCAACTAATGAAAAACTGTTTTTT
NA	NA	TRBV28	TRBJ2-3	CASSLAGRTDTQYF	TGTGCCAGCAGTTTAGCGGGGCGCACAGATACGCAGTATTTT
NA	NA	TRBV28	TRBJ1-4	CASSQSKARVGNEKLFF	TGTGCCAGCAGTCAAAGTAAAGCCAGGGTAGGGAATGAAAAACTGTTTTTT
once	TRBD1	TRBV9	TRBJ1-1	CASSAGTGGKNTEAFF	TGTGCCAGCAGCGCCGGGACAGGGGGAAAAAACACTGAAGCTTTCTTT
NA	NA	TRBV28	TRBJ1-3	CASSLDTYGNTIYF	TGTGCCAGCAGTCTGGACACGTATGGAAACACCATATATTTT
NA	TRBD1	TRBV28	TRBJ1-3	CASSSVTGGRNTIYF	TGTGCCAGCAGTTCTGTAACAGGGGGCCGAAACACCATATATTTT
once	NA	TRBV5-4	TRBJ1-4	CASSLGGRGGEKLFF	TGTGCCAGCAGCTTGGGGGGCAGGGGAGGGGAAAAACTGTTTTTT
few	NA	TRBV7-9	TRBJ2-7	CASSSSSYEQYF	TGTGCCAGCAGCTCCAGCTCCTACGAGCAGTACTTC
NA	NA	TRBV25-1	TRBJ2-4	CASSPAGLAKNIQYF	TGTGCCAGCAGCCCAGCAGGCCTAGCCAAAAACATTCAGTACTTC
once	NA	TRBV5-8	TRBJ2-7	CASSLVGGRTYEQYF	TGTGCCAGCAGCTTGGTAGGCGGGCGGACCTACGAGCAGTACTTC
few	NA	TRBV5-1	TRBJ2-7	CASSVDSYEQYF	TGCGCCAGCAGCGTGGACAGTTACGAGCAGTACTTC
NA	NA	TRBV11-3	TRBJ2-2	CASSLRPLQGELFF	TGTGCCAGCAGCTTGCGGCCCCTCCAAGGGGAGCTGTTTTTT
once	TRBD1	TRBV28	TRBJ1-6	CASSGPEDRGSSPLHF	TGTGCCAGCAGTGGGCCCGAGGACAGGGGATCTTCACCCCTCCACTTT
few	TRBD1	TRBV4-1	TRBJ1-4	CASSSRHRGRGGGEKLFF	TGCGCCAGCAGCTCCAGACACCGGGGTCGAGGGGGCGGGGAAAAACTGTTTTTT
NA	NA	TRBV27	TRBJ1-5	CATGDRNQPQHF	TGTGCCACGGGCGACAGAAATCAGCCCCAGCATTTT
NA	TRBD2	TRBV7-9	TRBJ2-3	CASSQNSGRAGRDTQYF	TGTGCCAGCAGCCAAAATAGCGGGAGGGCCGGTAGAGATACGCAGTATTTT
NA	TRBD2	TRBV2	TRBJ2-3	CASGAGVGDTQYF	TGTGCCAGCGGAGCGGGAGTGGGTGATACGCAGTATTTT
NA	TRBD1	TRBV11-3	TRBJ2-7	CASSSGTGTYEQYF	TGTGCCAGCAGCTCCGGGACAGGGACGTACGAGCAGTACTTC
NA	TRBD2	TRBV6-4	TRBJ2-1	CASRVGERELGLCSYNEQFF	TGTGCCAGCAGGGTCGGTGAGCGGGAGTTAGGGTTGTGTTCCTACAATGAGCAGTTCTTC
few	TRBD1	TRBV2	TRBJ2-1	CASKGDSSSYNEQFF	TGTGCCAGCAAAGGGGACAGCTCCTCCTACAATGAGCAGTTCTTC
NA	NA	TRBV4-1	TRBJ2-3	CASSQVQVPDTQYF	TGCGCCAGCAGCCAAGTTCAGGTCCCAGATACGCAGTATTTT
NA	NA	TRBV10-3	TRBJ1-1	CAISEGRATEAFF	TGTGCCATCAGTGAAGGGCGGGCGACTGAAGCTTTCTTT
once	TRBD1	TRBV9	TRBJ2-5	CASSPTGGETQYF	TGTGCCAGCAGCCCCACAGGGGGGGAGACCCAGTACTTC
few	NA	TRBV3-1/TRBV3-2	TRBJ2-2	CASSLGVAPSGELFF	TGTGCCAGCAGCCTCGGGGTAGCCCCCTCCGGGGAGCTGTTTTTT
NA	TRBD1	TRBV28	TRBJ1-2	CATTVHVTGGGYGYTF	TGTGCCACCACCGTTCACGTAACAGGGGGGGGGTATGGCTACACCTTC
NA	NA	TRBV10-3	TRBJ1-5	CAISDGYQPQHF	TGTGCCATCAGTGATGGCTATCAGCCCCAGCATTTT
NA	TRBD1	TRBV4-1	TRBJ1-5	CASSQTPGGPLNQPQHF	TGCGCCAGCAGCCAAACCCCAGGGGGGCCCCTCAATCAGCCCCAGCATTTT
NA	TRBD1	TRBV4-1	TRBJ2-7	CASSRQTGAVYEQYF	TGCGCCAGCAGCCGACAGACAGGGGCGGTCTACGAGCAGTACTTC
once	TRBD1	TRBV11-2	TRBJ1-2	CASSSGQGLGYTF	TGTGCCAGCAGTTCCGGACAGGGACTCGGCTACACCTTC
NA	NA	TRBV9	TRBJ1-6	CASSSEANSPLHF	TGTGCCAGCAGCTCCGAGGCGAATTCACCCCTCCACTTT
NA	NA	TRBV13	TRBJ2-5	CASSLSGRGREETQYF	TGTGCCAGCAGCTTATCTGGGCGTGGGAGAGAGGAGACCCAGTACTTC
NA	NA	TRBV5-1	TRBJ2-1	CASSRLGGTYNEQFF	TGCGCCAGCAGTCGCCTGGGCGGGACCTACAATGAGCAGTTCTTC
NA	TRBD2	TRBV5-4	TRBJ2-1	CASSLRDYTNEQFF	TGTGCCAGCAGCTTAAGGGACTATACCAATGAGCAGTTCTTC
once	TRBD1	TRBV27	TRBJ1-6	CASSLYIPTGSNSPLHF	TGTGCCAGCAGTTTATATATCCCGACAGGGTCCAATTCACCCCTCCACTTT
NA	TRBD1	TRBV11-3	TRBJ1-1	CASSPGQFMNTEAFF	TGTGCCAGCAGCCCGGGACAGTTCATGAACACTGAAGCTTTCTTT
once	TRBD1	TRBV7-9	TRBJ2-5	CASIPRGRDQETQYF	TGTGCCAGCATACCTAGGGGGCGGGACCAAGAGACCCAGTACTTC
NA	TRBD2	TRBV5-1	TRBJ2-7	CASSYGTSGMASYEQYF	TGCGCCAGCAGCTACGGGACTAGCGGGATGGCTTCCTACGAGCAGTACTTC
NA	NA	TRBV25-1	TRBJ1-1	CASSEYAGVNTEAFF	TGTGCCAGCAGTGAATATGCAGGGGTGAACACTGAAGCTTTCTTT
few	TRBD1	TRBV7-9	TRBJ2-1	CASSPTGNNEQFF	TGTGCCAGCAGCCCGACAGGGAACAATGAGCAGTTCTTC
NA	TRBD1	TRBV27	TRBJ2-1	CASRKQGQGNNEQFF	TGTGCCAGCAGGAAGCAGGGACAGGGTAACAATGAGCAGTTCTTC
NA	TRBD2	TRBV28	TRBJ2-1	CASSLVLAGINEQFF	TGTGCCAGCAGTTTAGTCTTAGCGGGAATTAATGAGCAGTTCTTC
once	TRBD1	TRBV28	TRBJ1-2	CALRGPLGYTF	TGTGCCTTAAGGGGGCCGTTGGGCTACACCTTC
NA	TRBD2	TRBV18	TRBJ2-7	CASSSSREVSYEQYF	TGTGCCAGCTCCTCGTCCCGGGAGGTCTCCTACGAGCAGTACTTC